This T cell receptor beta chain was found in a study of T cells in Graves' hyperthyroidism and ophthalmopathy. The CDR3 extends over 13 amino acids. The V end lost 3 bases, the J end lost 6 bases, and 12 bases lay between the germline ends. CDR1 is MNHEY and CDR2 is SMNVEV in the germline V gene (reference sequence). From RNA transcripts, TCR beta CDR3 regions were amplified. The HTBI primer set drove a first-round RT-PCR of the TCR CDR3. In TCRdb, the multiplex PCR reads were re-called with MiXCR into one record per CDR3 protein. The sample yields fewer than 450,000 distinct CDR3 sequences, approximately 17% seen once.

The rearrangement links TRBV27 to TRBJ2-7; perhaps TRBD2 as D (7 bases). The sequence was obtained from a man between 18 and 29 years old with Graves' ophthalmopathy. Sequenced sample: blood. The CDR3 sequence is CASSFGGRGEQYF. CDR3 DNA sequence: TGTGCCAGCAGTTTCGGGGGGCGAGGCGAGCAGTACTTC.